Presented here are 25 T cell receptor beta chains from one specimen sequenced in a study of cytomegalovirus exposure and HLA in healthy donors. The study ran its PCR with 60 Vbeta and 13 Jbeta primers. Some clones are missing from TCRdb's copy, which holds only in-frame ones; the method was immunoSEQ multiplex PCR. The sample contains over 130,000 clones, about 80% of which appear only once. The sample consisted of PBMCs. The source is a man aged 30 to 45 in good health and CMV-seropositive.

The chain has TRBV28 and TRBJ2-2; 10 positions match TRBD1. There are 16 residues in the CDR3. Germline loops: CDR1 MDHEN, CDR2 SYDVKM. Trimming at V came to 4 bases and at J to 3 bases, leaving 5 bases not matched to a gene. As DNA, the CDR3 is TGTGCCAGCAGTTCGAGAGGACAGGGGGACACCGGGGAGCTGTTTTTT. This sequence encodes CASSSRGQGDTGELFF. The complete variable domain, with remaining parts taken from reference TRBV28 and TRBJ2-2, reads DVKVTQSSRYLVKRTGEKVFLECVQDMDHENMFWYRQDPGLGLRLIYFSYDVKMKEKGDIPEGYSVSREKKERFSLILESASTNQTSMYLCASSSRGQGDTGELFFGEGSRLTVL.

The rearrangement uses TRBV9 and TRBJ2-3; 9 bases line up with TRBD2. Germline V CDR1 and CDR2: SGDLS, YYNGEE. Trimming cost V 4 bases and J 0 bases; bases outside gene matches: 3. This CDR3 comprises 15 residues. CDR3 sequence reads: CASSISGSSTDTQYF. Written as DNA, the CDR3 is TGTGCCAGCAGCATTAGCGGGAGCAGCACAGATACGCAGTATTTT.

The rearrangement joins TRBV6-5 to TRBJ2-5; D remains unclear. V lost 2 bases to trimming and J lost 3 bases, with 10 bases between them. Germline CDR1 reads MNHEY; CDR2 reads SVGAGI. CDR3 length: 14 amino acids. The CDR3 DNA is TGTGCCAGCAGTTACGACTTGCTTAAAGAGACCCAGTACTTC. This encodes CASSYDLLKETQYF.

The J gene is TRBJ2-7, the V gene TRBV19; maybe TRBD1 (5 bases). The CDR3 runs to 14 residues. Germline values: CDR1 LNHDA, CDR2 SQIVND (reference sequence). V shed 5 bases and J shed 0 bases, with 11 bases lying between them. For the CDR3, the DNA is TGTGCCAGTAGTGTACAGGTTAGCTCCTACGAGCAGTACTTC. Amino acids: CASSVQVSSYEQYF.

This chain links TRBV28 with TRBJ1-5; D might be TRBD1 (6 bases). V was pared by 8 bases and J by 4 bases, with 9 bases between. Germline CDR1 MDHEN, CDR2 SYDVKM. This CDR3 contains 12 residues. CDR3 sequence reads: CASRTDNQPQHF. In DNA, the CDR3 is TGTGCCAGCCGGACAGATAATCAGCCCCAGCATTTT.

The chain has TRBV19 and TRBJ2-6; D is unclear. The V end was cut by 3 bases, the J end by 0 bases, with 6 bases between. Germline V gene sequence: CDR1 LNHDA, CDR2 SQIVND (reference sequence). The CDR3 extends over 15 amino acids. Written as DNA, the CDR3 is TGTGCCAGTAGTATGACGGGCTCTGGGGCCAACGTCCTGACTTTC. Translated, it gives CASSMTGSGANVLTF.

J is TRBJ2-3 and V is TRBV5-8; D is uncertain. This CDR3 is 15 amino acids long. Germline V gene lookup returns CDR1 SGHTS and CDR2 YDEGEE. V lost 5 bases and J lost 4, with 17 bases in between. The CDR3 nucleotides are TGTGCCAGCAGGTTGACTCCTTTACTCTCAGATACGCAGTATTTT. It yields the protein CASRLTPLLSDTQYF.

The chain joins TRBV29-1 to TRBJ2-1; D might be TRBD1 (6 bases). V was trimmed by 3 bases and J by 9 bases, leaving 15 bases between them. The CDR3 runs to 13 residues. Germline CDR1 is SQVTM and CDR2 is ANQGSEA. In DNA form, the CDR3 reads TGCAGCGTTGAGGGCACAGGGCGCATTGAGCAGTTCTTC. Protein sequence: CSVEGTGRIEQFF.

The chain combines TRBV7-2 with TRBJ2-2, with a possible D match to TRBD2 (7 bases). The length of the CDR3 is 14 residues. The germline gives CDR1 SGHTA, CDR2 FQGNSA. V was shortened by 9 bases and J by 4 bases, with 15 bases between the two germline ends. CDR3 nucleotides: TGTGCCAGTAGAGGGGGGGGACCCACCGGGGAGCTGTTTTTT. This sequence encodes CASRGGGPTGELFF.

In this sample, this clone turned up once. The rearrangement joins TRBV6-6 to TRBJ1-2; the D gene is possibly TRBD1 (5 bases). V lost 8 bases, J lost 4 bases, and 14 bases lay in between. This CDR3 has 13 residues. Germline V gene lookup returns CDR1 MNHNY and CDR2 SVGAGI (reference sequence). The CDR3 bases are TGTGCCAGCGGCCGTCAGGGCGGCTATGGCTACACCTTC. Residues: CASGRQGGYGYTF.

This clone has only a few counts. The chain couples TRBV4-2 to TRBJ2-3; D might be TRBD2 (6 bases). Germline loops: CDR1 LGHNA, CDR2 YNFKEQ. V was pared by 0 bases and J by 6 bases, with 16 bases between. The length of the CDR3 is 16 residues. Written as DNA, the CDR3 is TGTGCCAGCAGCCAAGATGGGGACTCCAGATCGGATACGCAGTATTTT. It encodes CASSQDGDSRSDTQYF.

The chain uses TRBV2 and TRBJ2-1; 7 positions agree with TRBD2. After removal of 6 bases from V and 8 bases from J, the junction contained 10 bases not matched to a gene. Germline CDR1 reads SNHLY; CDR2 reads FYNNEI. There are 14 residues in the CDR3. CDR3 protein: CASRPPGLTHEQFF. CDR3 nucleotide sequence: TGTGCCAGCAGACCCCCGGGACTAACGCATGAGCAGTTCTTC.

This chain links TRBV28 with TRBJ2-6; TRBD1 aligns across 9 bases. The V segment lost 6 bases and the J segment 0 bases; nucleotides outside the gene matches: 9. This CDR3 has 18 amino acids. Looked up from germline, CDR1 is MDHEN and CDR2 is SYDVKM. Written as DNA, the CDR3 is TGTGCCAGCAGCTCTTCCGGGACAGGGATCTCTGGGGCCAACGTCCTGACTTTC. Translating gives CASSSSGTGISGANVLTF.

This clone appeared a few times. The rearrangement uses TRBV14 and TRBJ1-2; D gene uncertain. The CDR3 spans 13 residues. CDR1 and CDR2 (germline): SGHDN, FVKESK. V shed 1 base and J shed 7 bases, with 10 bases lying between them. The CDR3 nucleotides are TGTGCCAGCAGCCAAGGTCACACCCGTGGCTACACCTTC. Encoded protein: CASSQGHTRGYTF.

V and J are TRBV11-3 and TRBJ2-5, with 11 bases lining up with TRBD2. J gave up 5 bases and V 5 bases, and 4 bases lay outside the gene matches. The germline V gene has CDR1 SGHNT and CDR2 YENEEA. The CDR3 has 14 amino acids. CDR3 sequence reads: CASSRASGRETQYF. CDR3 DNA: TGTGCCAGCAGCCGGGCTAGCGGGAGGGAGACCCAGTACTTC.

CDR3 in DNA: TGTGCCAGCTCGCCAGACAAACCTAATTCACCCCTCCACTTT. Encoded protein: CASSPDKPNSPLHF. The chain joins TRBV18 to TRBJ1-6; D unresolved. The CDR3 consists of 14 residues. Trimming cost V 6 bases and J 6 bases, with 12 bases left between them. CDR1 KGHSH and CDR2 LQKENI come from the germline V gene.

This CDR3 is CASKDWGGINEQFF. CDR3 nucleotides: TGTGCCAGCAAAGATTGGGGGGGAATCAATGAGCAGTTCTTC. The chain has TRBV6-1 and TRBJ2-1, with 7 bases identical to TRBD2. The V gene's germline CDR1 is MNHNS and CDR2 SASEGT. J lost 6 bases, V lost 7 bases, and 9 bases had no gene match. This CDR3 is built from 14 residues.

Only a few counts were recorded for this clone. CDR3 in amino acids: CASSEATGVRAEAFF. The CDR3, as DNA: TGTGCCAGCAGTGAAGCAACCGGTGTCAGGGCTGAAGCTTTCTTT. V usage is TRBV6-1 and J usage is TRBJ1-1, with D possibly TRBD1 on 5 matching bases. Germline loops: CDR1 MNHNS, CDR2 SASEGT. V gave up 0 bases and J gave up 6 bases, with 14 bases separating them. There are 15 residues in the CDR3.

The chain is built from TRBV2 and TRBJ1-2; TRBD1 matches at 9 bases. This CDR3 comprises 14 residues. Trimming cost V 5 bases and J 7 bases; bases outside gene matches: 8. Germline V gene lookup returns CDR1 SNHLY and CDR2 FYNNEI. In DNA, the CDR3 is TGTGCCAGCAGTCCCGGGACAGGGATCGCTGGCTACACCTTC. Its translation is CASSPGTGIAGYTF.

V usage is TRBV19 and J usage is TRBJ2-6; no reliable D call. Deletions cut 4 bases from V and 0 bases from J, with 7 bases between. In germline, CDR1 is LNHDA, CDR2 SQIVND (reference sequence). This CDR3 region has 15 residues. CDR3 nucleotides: TGTGCCAGTAGTACTATGAGCTCTGGGGCCAACGTCCTGACTTTC. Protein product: CASSTMSSGANVLTF. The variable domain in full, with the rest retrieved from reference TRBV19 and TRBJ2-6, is DGGITQSPKYLFRKEGQNVTLSCEQNLNHDAMYWYRQDPGQGLRLIYYSQIVNDFQKGDIAEGYSVSREKKESFPLTVTSAQKNPTAFYLCASSTMSSGANVLTFGAGSRLTVL.

This chain's CDR3 is CASSYSHRGQGGTQYF. CDR3 sequence (DNA): TGTGCCAGCAGTTACTCCCATAGGGGACAGGGAGGGACCCAGTACTTC. This chain links TRBV6-5 with TRBJ2-5; 9 bases line up with TRBD1. Germline V gene sequence: CDR1 MNHEY, CDR2 SVGAGI. The ends lost 0 bases at V and 7 bases at J; junction bases unmatched: 9. The CDR3 spans 16 residues.

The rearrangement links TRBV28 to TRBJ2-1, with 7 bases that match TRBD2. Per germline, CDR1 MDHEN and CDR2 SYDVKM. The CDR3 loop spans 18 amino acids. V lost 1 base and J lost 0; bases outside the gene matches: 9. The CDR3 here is CASSLSPGGPSSYNEQFF. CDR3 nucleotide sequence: TGTGCCAGCAGTTTATCCCCGGGAGGCCCCAGCTCCTACAATGAGCAGTTCTTC.

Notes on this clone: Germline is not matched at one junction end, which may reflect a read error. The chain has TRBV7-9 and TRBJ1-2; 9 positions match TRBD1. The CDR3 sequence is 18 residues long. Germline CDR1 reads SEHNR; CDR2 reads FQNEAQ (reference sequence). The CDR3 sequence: CSSSPTPGQGQLHRGYTF. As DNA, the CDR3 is TGTTCCAGCAGCCCAACGCCGGGACAGGGACAACTCCACCGAGGCTACACCTTC.

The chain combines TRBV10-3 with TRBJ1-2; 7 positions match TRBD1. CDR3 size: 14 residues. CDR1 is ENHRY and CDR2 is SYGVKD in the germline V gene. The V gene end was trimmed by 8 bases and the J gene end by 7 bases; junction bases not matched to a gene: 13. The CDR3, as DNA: TGTGCCATCGGATACAGGGGCCCCTTAGGTGGCTACACCTTC. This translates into CAIGYRGPLGGYTF.

CDR3: CASSSKVGGSTEAFF. The DNA for the CDR3 is TGTGCCAGCAGCTCAAAGGTCGGAGGTAGCACTGAAGCTTTCTTT. V gene TRBV7-2 combines with J gene TRBJ1-1; unclear D gene. This CDR3 is 15 amino acids long. V was cut by 4 bases and J by 4 bases, with 16 bases left in between. CDR1 is SGHTA and CDR2 is FQGNSA in the germline V gene.